This is a list of T cell receptor beta chains from one sample in a study of T cells in Graves' hyperthyroidism and ophthalmopathy. TCRdb passed the multiplex PCR reads through MiXCR, listing each CDR3 protein once. This sample has about 250,000 distinct CDR3 sequences, with approximately 24% found just once. Sequencing input: blood. Receptors were obtained from a woman aged 40 to 50 with Graves' ophthalmopathy. The CDR3 runs from the conserved cysteine through the conserved F or W. The D gene is left open where the match is weak.

v_call	j_call	cdr3_length	d_call	cdr3_aa
TRBV5-1	TRBJ2-7	12	-	CASSVDGYEQYF
TRBV29-1	TRBJ1-5	12	-	CSVGDDNQPQHF
TRBV24-1	TRBJ1-2	15	-	CATSDGGGLHYGYTF
TRBV12-3/TRBV12-4	TRBJ2-7	14	-	CASSFGTRGLEQYF
TRBV30	TRBJ1-2	11	-	CAWTPAYGYTF
TRBV12-3/TRBV12-4	TRBJ2-7	15	TRBD1	CASSPHGTVAYEQYF
TRBV2	TRBJ1-5	15	-	CASREDTVSNQPQHF
TRBV28	TRBJ1-1	12	-	CASSFPWAEAFF
TRBV4-1	TRBJ1-3	16	-	CASSQVPILSGNTIYF
TRBV7-2	TRBJ2-3	14	-	CASSPPPGTDTQYF
TRBV27	TRBJ2-5	14	-	CASSRAAGRETQYF
TRBV6-2/TRBV6-3	TRBJ2-2	13	TRBD1	CASRTGAAGELFF
TRBV12-3/TRBV12-4	TRBJ2-5	13	-	CASRTPGRPTQYF
TRBV5-1	TRBJ2-7	15	-	CASSLVATPGYEQYF
TRBV25-1	TRBJ1-5	13	-	CATSQDSNQPQHF
TRBV15	TRBJ2-7	13	-	CATSRDLSGEQYF
TRBV24-1	TRBJ1-3	16	TRBD1	CATHRDRGLVGNTIYF
TRBV28	TRBJ2-5	16	-	CASSLNLLVRQETQYF
TRBV27	TRBJ1-1	15	-	CASSLWAIPNTEAFF
TRBV28	TRBJ2-7	14	-	CASSLRHIIYEQYF
TRBV6-5	TRBJ1-2	14	-	CASSYNTQNYGYTF
TRBV27	TRBJ1-6	9	-	CATTGPLHF
TRBV28	TRBJ1-1	14	TRBD1	CASSSGGLNTEAFF
TRBV6-2/TRBV6-3	TRBJ1-5	15	TRBD1	CASVAGGLSNQPQHF
TRBV5-1	TRBJ1-1	14	-	CASSLVRGSTEAFF
TRBV5-1	TRBJ1-3	17	-	CASSLAGPTSSGNTIYF
TRBV28	TRBJ1-2	16	TRBD1	CASSRTTGGPYYGYTF
TRBV30	TRBJ2-2	13	-	CAWNMDLAGELFF
TRBV5-1	TRBJ2-2	18	TRBD2	CASSRWTSGGGNTGELFF
TRBV7-2	TRBJ2-5	15	-	CASSLAGPAKETQYF
TRBV29-1	TRBJ1-2	11	-	CSAGLTEGYTF
TRBV2	TRBJ1-2	10	-	CASRSGFYTF
TRBV29-1	TRBJ1-2	13	-	CSVPDTSNYGYTF
TRBV20-1	TRBJ1-1	14	-	CSAAAGGGLSEAFF
TRBV6-1	TRBJ2-2	15	-	CASTPGYSNTGELFF
TRBV12-3/TRBV12-4	TRBJ2-7	18	-	CASSLEGALRLKDYEQYF
TRBV12-3/TRBV12-4	TRBJ2-7	14	-	CASNSPGWSYEQYF
TRBV5-1	TRBJ2-2	16	-	CASSQTPDMSTGELFF
TRBV6-9	TRBJ1-5	9	-	CASSWPQHF
TRBV7-2	TRBJ2-7	15	-	CASSLGRASSYEQYF
TRBV12-3/TRBV12-4	TRBJ2-7	15	-	CASSPPGRFPYEQYF
TRBV14	TRBJ1-1	13	-	CASSQGGSTEAFF
TRBV7-2	TRBJ2-5	11	-	CASSDVVTQYF
TRBV18	TRBJ2-7	16	TRBD2	CASHGLAEANFDEQYF
TRBV6-1	TRBJ1-5	15	-	CASSEAYYSNQPQHF
TRBV28	TRBJ1-2	11	-	CASSNIGGYTF
TRBV27	TRBJ1-1	15	-	CASSFRLERRTEAFF
TRBV11-1	TRBJ2-2	17	-	CASSSSYWTGNTGELFF
TRBV28	TRBJ1-2	14	-	CASTVIGSVYGYSF